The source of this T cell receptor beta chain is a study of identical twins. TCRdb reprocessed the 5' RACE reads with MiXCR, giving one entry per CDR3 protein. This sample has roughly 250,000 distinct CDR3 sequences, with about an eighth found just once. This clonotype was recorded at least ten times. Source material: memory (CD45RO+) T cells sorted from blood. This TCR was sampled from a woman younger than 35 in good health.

In DNA, the CDR3 is TGTGCCAGCAGCTTAGTCGGAACTCTTAACACCGGGGAGCTGTTTTTT. Encoded protein: CASSLVGTLNTGELFF. The chain has TRBV7-2 and TRBJ2-2; D is unclear. Trimming took 1 base from V and 2 from J, leaving 11 bases between them. Germline V lookup: CDR1 SGHTA, CDR2 FQGNSA. This CDR3 is built from 16 residues.